This T cell receptor (beta chain) derives from a study of response to subunit inactivated influenza vaccine. General study results and limits: Authors suggested each seasonal flu vaccination may recruit only limited numbers of new T cells.

TCRdb used MiXCR to reprocess the RT-PCR reads, holding one entry per CDR3 protein. The sample holds about 170,000 distinct CDR3 sequences, about 12% seen once. Concerning this clonotype: What it recognizes is unknown.

The ends were cut back, 4 bases at V and 1 base at J, with 11 bases in the middle. Germline V gene sequence: CDR1 WNHNN, CDR2 SYGVQD (reference sequence). The CDR3 spans 14 residues. This sample was also put to use in a study of T cells expressing NK-cell markers. From that report: The cDNA for TCR beta came from 5'RACE template switching with UMIs. All TCR beta repertoires analysed originated from sorted CD3+CD56+NKG2C+, CD3+CD56+NKG2C- and CD3+CD56-NKG2C+ T cells. Dominant NKG2C+ clonotype frequencies of roughly 1.0-8% of CD8+ T cells were measured in over 5 donors. Expanded clones of NKG2C+ T cells had an unclear HCMV specificity.

Source: CD8+ T cells sorted from PBMCs, taken 11 to 12 days after vaccination. The source of this sequence is a man aged 50-60 years who received an inactivated influenza vaccine. This chain uses TRBV10-1 with TRBJ2-7, with D possibly being TRBD1 (6 bases). This chain's CDR3 is CASSGTVMSYEQYF. The CDR3 nucleotides read TGCGCCAGCAGTGGGACAGTAATGTCCTACGAGCAGTACTTC.